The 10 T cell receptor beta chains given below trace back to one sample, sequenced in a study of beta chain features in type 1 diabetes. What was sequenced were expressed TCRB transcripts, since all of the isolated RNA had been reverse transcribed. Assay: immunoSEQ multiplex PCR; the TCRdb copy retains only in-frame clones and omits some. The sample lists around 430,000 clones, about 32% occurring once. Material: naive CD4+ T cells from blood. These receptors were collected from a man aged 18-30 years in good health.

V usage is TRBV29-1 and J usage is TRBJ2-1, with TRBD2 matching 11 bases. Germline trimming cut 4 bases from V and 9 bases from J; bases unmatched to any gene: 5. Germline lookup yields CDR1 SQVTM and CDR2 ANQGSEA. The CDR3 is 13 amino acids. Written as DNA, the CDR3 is TGCAGCGTTGTAGGACTAGCGGGCTCTGAGCAGTTCTTC. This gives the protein CSVVGLAGSEQFF.

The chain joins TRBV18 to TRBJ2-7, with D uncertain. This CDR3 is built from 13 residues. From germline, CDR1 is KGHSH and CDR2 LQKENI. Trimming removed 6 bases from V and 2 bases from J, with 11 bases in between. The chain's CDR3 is CASSNTGTYEQYF. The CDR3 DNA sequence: TGTGCCAGCTCGAATACCGGAACCTACGAGCAGTACTTC.

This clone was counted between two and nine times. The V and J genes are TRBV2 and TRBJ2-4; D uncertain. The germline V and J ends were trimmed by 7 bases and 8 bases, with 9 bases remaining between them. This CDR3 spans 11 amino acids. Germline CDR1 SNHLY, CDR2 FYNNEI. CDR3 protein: CASNAPDIQYF. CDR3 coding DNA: TGTGCCAGCAACGCTCCGGACATTCAGTACTTC.

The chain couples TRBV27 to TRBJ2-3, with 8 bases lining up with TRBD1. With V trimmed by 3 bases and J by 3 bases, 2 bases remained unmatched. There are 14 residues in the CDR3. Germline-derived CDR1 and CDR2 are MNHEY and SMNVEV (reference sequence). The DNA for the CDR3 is TGTGCCAGCAGTTTCACAGGGGGGACAGATACGCAGTATTTT. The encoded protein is CASSFTGGTDTQYF.

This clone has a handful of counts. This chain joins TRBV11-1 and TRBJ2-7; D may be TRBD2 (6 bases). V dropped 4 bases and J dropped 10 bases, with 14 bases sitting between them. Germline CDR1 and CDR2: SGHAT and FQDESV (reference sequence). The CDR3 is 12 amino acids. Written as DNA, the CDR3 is TGTGCCAGCAGCTGGGGGACTTCCAGTCAGTACTTC. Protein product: CASSWGTSSQYF.

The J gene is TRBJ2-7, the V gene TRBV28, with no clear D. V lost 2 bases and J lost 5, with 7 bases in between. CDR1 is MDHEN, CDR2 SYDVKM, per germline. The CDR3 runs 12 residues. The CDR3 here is CASSLARDEQYF. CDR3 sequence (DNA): TGTGCCAGCAGTTTAGCCCGGGACGAGCAGTACTTC. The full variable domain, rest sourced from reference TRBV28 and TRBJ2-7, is DVKVTQSSRYLVKRTGEKVFLECVQDMDHENMFWYRQDPGLGLRLIYFSYDVKMKEKGDIPEGYSVSREKKERFSLILESASTNQTSMYLCASSLARDEQYFGPGTRLTVT.

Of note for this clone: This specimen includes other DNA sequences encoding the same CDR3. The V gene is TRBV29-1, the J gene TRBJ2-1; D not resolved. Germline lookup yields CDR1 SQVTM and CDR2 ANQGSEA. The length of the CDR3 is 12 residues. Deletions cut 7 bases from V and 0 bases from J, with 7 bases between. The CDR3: CSAGSSYNEQFF. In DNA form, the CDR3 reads TGCAGCGCCGGGTCCTCCTACAATGAGCAGTTCTTC.

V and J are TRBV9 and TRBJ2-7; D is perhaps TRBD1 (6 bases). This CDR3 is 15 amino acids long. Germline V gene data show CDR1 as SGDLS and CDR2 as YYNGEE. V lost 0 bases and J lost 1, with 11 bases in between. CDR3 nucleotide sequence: TGTGCCAGCAGCGTAGGTACAGGGCCATCCTACGAGCAGTACTTC. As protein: CASSVGTGPSYEQYF.

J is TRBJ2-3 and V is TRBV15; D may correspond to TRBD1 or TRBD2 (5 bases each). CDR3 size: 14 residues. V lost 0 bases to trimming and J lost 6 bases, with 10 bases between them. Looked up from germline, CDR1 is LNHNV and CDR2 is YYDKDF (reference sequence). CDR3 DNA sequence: TGTGCCACCAGCAGAGATGGGGGAACGGATACGCAGTATTTT. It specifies CATSRDGGTDTQYF.

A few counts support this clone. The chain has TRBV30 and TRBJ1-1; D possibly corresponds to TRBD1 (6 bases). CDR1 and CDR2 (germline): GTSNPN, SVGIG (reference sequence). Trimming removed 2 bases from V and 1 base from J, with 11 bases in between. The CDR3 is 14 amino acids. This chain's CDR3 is CAWSHRTANTEAFF. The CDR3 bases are TGTGCCTGGAGTCACCGGACAGCGAACACTGAAGCTTTCTTT.